These 3 T cell receptor beta chains came from one sample sequenced in a study of blood T cell repertoires in COVID-19. Clones were sequenced by immunoSEQ multiplex PCR, and TCRdb holds only the in-frame ones, with some missing. The sample includes 230,000 or so clones, approximately 89% of them seen just once. Sequencing used peripheral blood. Receptor source: a woman aged 40 to 49 who had recovered from COVID-19.

The rearrangement joins TRBV9 to TRBJ2-3; D possibly corresponds to TRBD2 (6 bases). Germline CDR1 and CDR2: SGDLS and YYNGEE. This CDR3 has 14 amino acids. Trimming stripped 5 bases from V and 3 bases from J, with 13 bases between. The CDR3 DNA reads as TGTGCCAGCAGTGACTACGGGAGAACAGATACGCAGTATTTT. It specifies CASSDYGRTDTQYF.

This clone was recorded at least ten times. The chain combines TRBV11-2 with TRBJ2-2, with a weak D call TRBD2 (6 bases). The CDR3 runs to 17 residues. Trimming left V 2 bases short and J 0 bases short, with 13 bases between. Germline CDR1 and CDR2: SGHAT and FQNNGV. The DNA for the CDR3 is TGTGCCAGCAGCTTACTGAGCGGGCTAACGAACACCGGGGAGCTGTTTTTT. It codes for CASSLLSGLTNTGELFF.

This clone was observed a single time. This chain connects TRBV28 to TRBJ1-4; the D gene is possibly TRBD1 (6 bases). Deletions cut 7 bases from V and 11 bases from J, with 23 bases between. The CDR3 spans 15 residues. Germline-derived CDR1 and CDR2 are MDHEN and SYDVKM. The CDR3 sequence is CASNNLGGAGEKLFF. The CDR3 DNA reads as TGTGCCAGCAACAATCTGGGGGGGGCTGGGGAGAAACTGTTTTTT.